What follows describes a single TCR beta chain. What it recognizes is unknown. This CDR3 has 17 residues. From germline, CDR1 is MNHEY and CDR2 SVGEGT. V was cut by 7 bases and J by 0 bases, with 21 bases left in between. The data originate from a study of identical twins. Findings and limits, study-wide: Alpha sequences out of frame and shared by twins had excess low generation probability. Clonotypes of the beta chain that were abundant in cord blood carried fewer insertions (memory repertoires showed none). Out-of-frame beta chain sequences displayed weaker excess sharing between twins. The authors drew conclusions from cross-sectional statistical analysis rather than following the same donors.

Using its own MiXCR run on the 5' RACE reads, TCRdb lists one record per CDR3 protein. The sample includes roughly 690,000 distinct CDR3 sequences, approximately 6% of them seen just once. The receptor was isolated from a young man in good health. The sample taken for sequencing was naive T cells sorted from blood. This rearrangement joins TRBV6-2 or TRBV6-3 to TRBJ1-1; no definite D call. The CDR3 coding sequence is TGTGCCAGCATTGTCATAAAACATGAAAACATGAACACTGAAGCTTTCTTT. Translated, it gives CASIVIKHENMNTEAFF.